These 7 T cell receptor beta chains came from one sample sequenced in a study of Graves' ophthalmopathy and Graves' hyperthyroidism (dated by TCRdb to 2016 to 2019). Instrument used: Illumina HiSeq 2000. TCR beta CDR3 regions were amplified from RNA transcripts for repertoire sequencing. A first-round RT-PCR used HTBI primers with the Qiagen OneStep RT-PCR kit, followed by a second-round multiplex PCR, size selection and purification. The public reads were reanalyzed by TCRdb: fastp trimming at Q25, MiXCR alignment, in-frame beta chains only. CDR3 protein duplicates are merged, each entry listing the most common genes and DNA. Present in this sample are hundreds of thousands of distinct CDR3 sequences, around 20% of which were seen just once. The ten largest account for 2.5% to 3.5% of the sample. Sequencing was done on a sample of peripheral blood. Receptors originate from a woman younger than 30 with stable Graves' hyperthyroidism. Donor details come from another sample of the same person, matched by shared clones.

The table lists this clonotype with many counts. The J gene is TRBJ2-4, the V gene TRBV5-1, with D perhaps TRBD1 or TRBD2 (5 bases each). The CDR3 covers 15 residues. Germline CDR1 and CDR2: SGHRS and YFSETQ. V lost 2 bases and J lost 4, with 13 bases in between. This chain's CDR3 is CASSFGTTEKNIQYF. The CDR3 nucleotides are TGCGCCAGCAGCTTTGGGACGACAGAGAAAAACATTCAGTACTTC.

A note on this clonotype: One junction end does not reproduce the germline sequence, and a read error may be involved. CDR3 DNA: TGTGCCACCAGTGATACTCGGGACTACACTGATGCTTTCTTT. As protein: CATSDTRDYTDAFF. The J gene is TRBJ1-1, the V gene TRBV24-1, with a possible D match to TRBD1 (5 bases). CDR3 size: 14 residues. Germline lookup yields CDR1 KGHDR and CDR2 SFDVKD.

In this sample, this clonotype turned up many times. The CDR3 reads CASSLAAGFQETQYF. Here the CDR3 DNA reads TGTGCCAGCAGCTTGGCAGCCGGGTTTCAAGAGACCCAGTACTTC. V usage is TRBV7-8 and J usage is TRBJ2-5; D unclear. V shed 3 bases and J shed 2 bases, with 13 bases lying between them. Looked up from germline, CDR1 is SGHVS and CDR2 is FQNEAQ. The CDR3 is 15 residues long.

This clonotype appeared many times. The chain combines TRBV2 with TRBJ2-7; 12 bases are shared with TRBD2. Germline V CDR1 and CDR2: SNHLY, FYNNEI. The CDR3 runs to 14 residues. V lost 7 bases and J lost 3; bases outside the gene matches: 4. The CDR3 DNA is TGTGCCAGCACTGTACTAGCGGGGGGCTACGAGCAGTACTTC. Amino acids: CASTVLAGGYEQYF.

This clonotype was seen repeatedly, ten times or more. The V gene is TRBV11-2, the J gene TRBJ1-1; D unclear. The ends were cut back, 1 base at V and 7 bases at J, with 7 bases in the middle. This CDR3 spans 12 amino acids. Germline V gene data show CDR1 as SGHAT and CDR2 as FQNNGV. The CDR3 DNA is TGTGCCAGCAGCTTAGTAACCAGTGAAGCTTTCTTT. This encodes CASSLVTSEAFF. The full variable domain, with the rest looked up from reference TRBV11-2 and TRBJ1-1, is EAGVAQSPRYKIIEKRQSVAFWCNPISGHATLYWYQQILGQGPKLLIQFQNNGVVDDSQLPKDRFSAERLKGVDSTLKIQPAKLEDSAVYLCASSLVTSEAFFGQGTRLTVV.

This clonotype was seen ten or more times. This rearrangement joins TRBV2 to TRBJ2-5; D is perhaps TRBD1 (5 bases). The germline V gene encodes CDR1 SNHLY and CDR2 FYNNEI. Trimming removed 8 bases from V and 8 bases from J, with 6 bases in between. The CDR3 has 9 residues. CDR3 residues: CASGATQYF. Written as DNA, the CDR3 is TGTGCCAGCGGGGCAACCCAGTACTTC.

This clonotype was recorded at least ten times. The chain has TRBV6-5 and TRBJ2-5, with TRBD2 matching 7 bases. The V gene end was trimmed by 6 bases and the J gene end by 4 bases; junction bases not matched to a gene: 8. Germline lookup yields CDR1 MNHEY and CDR2 SVGAGI. The CDR3 covers 14 residues. CDR3 nucleotides: TGTGCCAGCAGCAGACCCGGGGAGGGAGAGACCCAGTACTTC. This translates into CASSRPGEGETQYF.